This T cell receptor (beta chain) appears in the sequencing data of a study of cytomegalovirus exposure and HLA in healthy donors. The V end was cut by 9 bases, the J end by 4 bases, with 29 bases between. CDR1 is SGDLS and CDR2 is YYNGEE in the germline V gene. The CDR3 sequence is 17 residues long. The study's findings and limits: The classifier was said to identify cytomegalovirus status with high specificity and sensitivity. Further analysis was carried out later, and it showed several of the most significant clusters appearing linked to common viral pathogens. According to a later analysis, donors in an Asian-associated ancestry cluster reportedly had fewer N-insertions than the roughly 720-donor mean.

To note about this clone: The antigen is unknown.

PCR used 60 Vbeta primers and 13 Jbeta primers. In the authors' workflow: Later analysis identified some 88 million unique TCR beta chains, approximately 11 million shared. Profiling relied on immunoSEQ multiplex PCR, and the TCRdb table lists in-frame clones only, not all of them. Clone size and the V and J calls come from that table; the DNA yielded D and trimming. The sample lists some 130,000 clones; about 66% were seen once. Material for sequencing was PBMCs. This receptor was obtained from a human donor in good health. The rearrangement uses TRBV9 and TRBJ2-7, with D perhaps matching TRBD2 (5 bases). CDR3 loop: CATTPQRPLSPGYEQYF. The CDR3 nucleotides read TGTGCCACCACCCCCCAGAGACCTCTTTCCCCGGGGTACGAGCAGTACTTC.